This T cell receptor (beta chain) was captured in a study of blood T cell repertoires in COVID-19. TCRdb's copy holds only in-frame clones and misses some; the assay was immunoSEQ multiplex PCR. The sample has some 140,000 clones, 81% seen once; the top ten hold 8% to 9.5%. Germline V lookup: CDR1 MNHEY, CDR2 SVGAGI. V was trimmed by 5 bases and J by 2 bases, leaving 15 bases between them. This CDR3 contains 15 residues. The V call is TRBV6-5, the J call TRBJ1-2; a possible D gene is TRBD1 (6 bases). The TCR was taken from a woman in her sixties or seventies with active or convalescent COVID-19. What was sequenced was peripheral blood. CDR3 nucleotides: TGTGCCAGCAGTCTACGACAGGTAACGAACTATGGCTACACCTTC. Its translation: CASSLRQVTNYGYTF.